This passage covers 14 T cell receptor beta chains from one sample sequenced in a study of regulatory T cells in long-lasting Graves disease. The time point here: newly diagnosed GD, antithyroid drugs for less than 3 months. The TCR library was made from RNA extracted from PBMCs. Investigators prepared the TCR beta libraries by applying iRepertoire HTBI primers and Arm-PCR of CDR3 regions. Using its own MiXCR run on the multiplex PCR reads, TCRdb lists one record per CDR3 protein. Of approximately 490,000 distinct CDR3 sequences listed, under 20% are singletons. These data also formed part of another study, on T cells in Graves' hyperthyroidism and ophthalmopathy.

The input for sequencing was peripheral blood mononuclear cells (PBMCs), taken at new diagnosis, from a patient treated with antithyroid drugs. The receptors were gathered from a man aged 35 to 55 with Graves disease.

The chain joins TRBV7-2 to TRBJ2-3, with TRBD2 matching 10 bases. CDR1 is SGHTA and CDR2 is FQGNSA in the germline V gene. The CDR3 has 16 amino acids. The junction had 6 bases not matched to a gene; V was cut back by 5 bases and J by 1 base. The CDR3 here is CASSRLAGVGTDTQYF. CDR3 bases: TGTGCCAGCAGCCGGCTAGCGGGAGTAGGCACAGATACGCAGTATTTT.

Ten or more counts support this clonotype. The J gene is TRBJ2-7, the V gene TRBV20-1, with 13 bases matching TRBD2. CDR1 and CDR2 from the germline V gene are DFQATT and SNEGSKA (reference sequence). The CDR3 contains 16 residues. Losses at the gene ends were 5 bases for V and 4 bases for J; bases not matched to a gene: 11. The DNA of the CDR3 is TGCAGTGCTCCCGGACTAGCGGGAGCGTTGATATACGAGCAGTACTTC. It yields the protein CSAPGLAGALIYEQYF.

This clonotype was detected a few times. The chain combines TRBV7-9 with TRBJ1-3, with 8 bases lining up with TRBD1. The CDR3 length is 14 residues. V shed 5 bases and J 7 bases; nucleotides not matched to a gene: 7. Per the germline V gene, CDR1 is SEHNR and CDR2 is FQNEAQ (reference sequence). CDR3 region: CASSPGTGGNTIYF. CDR3 nucleotides: TGTGCCAGCAGCCCCGGGACAGGAGGGAACACCATATATTTT.

This clonotype was seen more than once but under ten times. The J gene is TRBJ1-1, the V gene TRBV29-1; D might be TRBD1 (5 bases). The CDR3 extends over 11 amino acids. V shed 6 bases and J shed 4 bases, with 9 bases lying between them. Germline values: CDR1 SQVTM, CDR2 ANQGSEA. The CDR3 DNA reads TGCAGCGTCACCGGGGGCACTGAAGCTTTCTTT. Its translation: CSVTGGTEAFF.

Many counts were recorded for this clonotype. V usage is TRBV11-2 and J usage is TRBJ1-2; TRBD1 aligns across 7 bases. The trim removed 2 bases at V and 2 bases at J, leaving 2 bases unmatched. Germline assignment: CDR1 SGHAT and CDR2 FQNNGV. The CDR3 has 14 residues. In DNA form, the CDR3 reads TGTGCCAGCAGCTTAAGGGGGCGCAACTATGGCTACACCTTC. Translation: CASSLRGRNYGYTF.

The sample holds many counts of this clonotype. V usage is TRBV20-1 and J usage is TRBJ2-3; 7 nucleotides line up with TRBD1. The CDR3 consists of 13 residues. Germline V gives CDR1 DFQATT, CDR2 SNEGSKA (reference sequence). The V segment lost 4 bases and the J segment 2 bases; nucleotides outside the gene matches: 3. The CDR3 spells CSAKGQATDTQYF. CDR3 in DNA: TGCAGTGCTAAAGGACAGGCCACAGATACGCAGTATTTT.

This clonotype was seen a handful of times. The chain joins TRBV15 to TRBJ2-7, with TRBD2 as a possible D gene (6 bases). Germline V CDR1 and CDR2: LNHNV, YYDKDF (reference sequence). This CDR3 region has 13 residues. Trimming took 0 bases from V and 9 from J, leaving 12 bases between them. CDR3 nucleotide sequence: TGTGCCACCAGCAGAGATCGGGGGTCAGGGCAGTACTTC. This translates into CATSRDRGSGQYF. The complete variable domain, with remaining parts taken from reference TRBV15 and TRBJ2-7, reads DAMVIQNPRYQVTQFGKPVTLSCSQTLNHNVMYWYQQKSSQAPKLLFHYYDKDFNNEADTPDNFQSRRPNTSFCFLDIRSPGLGDTAMYLCATSRDRGSGQYFGPGTRLTVT.

This clonotype has at least ten counts. An end of the junction does not agree with germline; a read error may underlie this. The rearrangement links TRBV7-9 to TRBJ2-7, with 11 bases lining up with TRBD2. Germline-derived CDR1 and CDR2 are SEHNR and FQNEAQ (reference sequence). The CDR3 contains 14 residues. This CDR3 is CASSLAGGPGEQYF. The DNA of the CDR3 is TGTGCCAGCAGCCTAGCGGGAGGCCCGGGGGAGCAGTACTTC.

This chain uses TRBV19 with TRBJ2-2, with D possibly TRBD2 on 5 matching bases. The CDR3 is 14 amino acids. Germline V gene lookup returns CDR1 LNHDA and CDR2 SQIVND (reference sequence). V was trimmed by 3 bases and J by 2 bases, leaving 7 bases between them. The CDR3 DNA is TGTGCCAGTAGTATCGGGGTAAACACCGGGGAGCTGTTTTTT. Its translation: CASSIGVNTGELFF.

This clonotype was detected ten times or more. V usage is TRBV28 and J usage is TRBJ2-5; 8 nucleotides align to TRBD2. This CDR3 is 15 amino acids long. Germline lookup yields CDR1 MDHEN and CDR2 SYDVKM. Germline trimming cut 4 bases from V and 7 bases from J; bases unmatched to any gene: 11. CDR3 sequence reads: CASSYEAGAGGTQYF. CDR3 DNA sequence: TGTGCCAGCAGTTACGAAGCGGGGGCTGGGGGGACCCAGTACTTC.

As to this clonotype: Sequence at one end of the junction differs from germline and may be a read error. Here the CDR3 DNA reads TGTGCCGGCAGTTCGGGCGATTATGGCTACACCTTC. It translates to CAGSSGDYGYTF. This chain connects TRBV28 to TRBJ1-2; no reliable D call. In germline, CDR1 is MDHEN, CDR2 SYDVKM. There are 12 residues in the CDR3.

This clonotype was recorded many times. The rearrangement links TRBV6-2 or TRBV6-3 to TRBJ2-2; 10 positions match TRBD2. V lost 5 bases to trimming and J lost 0 bases; unmatched junction nucleotides: 9. The CDR3 runs 18 residues. Germline CDR1 MNHEY, CDR2 SVGEGT. CDR3 bases: TGTGCCAGCAGTGGCCGTCGGGGACTAGCGTCGAACACCGGGGAGCTGTTTTTT. It encodes CASSGRRGLASNTGELFF.

Ten or more counts support this clonotype. CDR3 coding DNA: TGTGCCAGCAGTGGGGCCGGACAGTCCCGTAAAAACATTCAGTACTTC. It translates to CASSGAGQSRKNIQYF. The genes are TRBV28 and TRBJ2-4, with D possibly being TRBD1 (6 bases). This CDR3 has 16 amino acids. Germline assignment: CDR1 MDHEN and CDR2 SYDVKM. Trimming shortened V by 5 bases and J by 4 bases, and 18 bases separated the two germline ends. Full variable domain (rest looked up from reference TRBV28 and TRBJ2-4): DVKVTQSSRYLVKRTGEKVFLECVQDMDHENMFWYRQDPGLGLRLIYFSYDVKMKEKGDIPEGYSVSREKKERFSLILESASTNQTSMYLCASSGAGQSRKNIQYFGAGTRLSVL.

This clonotype was recorded at least ten times. The chain combines TRBV11-2 with TRBJ1-2; D is possibly TRBD1 (6 bases). From germline, CDR1 is SGHAT and CDR2 FQNNGV. The CDR3 is made up of 14 amino acids. The ends were cut back, 1 base at V and 4 bases at J, with 10 bases in the middle. CDR3 amino acids: CASSLAGQPYGYTF. CDR3 DNA: TGTGCCAGCAGCTTAGCCGGACAGCCCTATGGCTACACCTTC.